This is a list of T cell receptor beta chains from one sample in a study of cytomegalovirus exposure and HLA in healthy donors. Clones were sequenced by immunoSEQ multiplex PCR, and TCRdb holds only the in-frame ones, with some missing. The table has 150,000 to 200,000 clones, 86% seen once; the top ten hold 2% to 3%. The material sequenced was PBMCs. Every receptor here comes from a man in his late teens or twenties in good health and CMV-seropositive. Each CDR3 is given with its conserved first and last residue. The order of the fields is D gene, clone size, V gene, J gene, CDR3 protein, CDR3 DNA. A D gene is named only where the DNA matches it firmly. Clone size, where shown, is once, few, many, or a class for clones that have expanded.

>TRBD2|.|TRBV9|TRBJ2-6
CASSASGGVGANVLTF
TGTGCCAGCAGCGCCTCCGGGGGGGTCGGGGCCAACGTCCTGACTTTC
>.|.|TRBV6-5|TRBJ2-5
CASSYLNPGGETQYF
TGTGCCAGCAGTTACTTGAACCCGGGTGGGGAGACCCAGTACTTC
>TRBD2|.|TRBV7-3|TRBJ2-2
CASSPRGRVSTGELFF
TGTGCCAGCAGCCCTCGGGGGAGGGTTAGCACCGGGGAGCTGTTTTTT
>TRBD1|few|TRBV19|TRBJ2-2
CASNPTGTIGLFF
TGTGCCAGTAACCCGACAGGGACCATCGGGCTGTTTTTT
>TRBD1|.|TRBV7-6|TRBJ2-2
CASSRDRGGSGELFF
TGTGCCAGCAGCCGGGACAGGGGTGGATCCGGGGAGCTGTTTTTT
>TRBD1|.|TRBV28|TRBJ2-7
CASSSKTGQGRNYEQYF
TGTGCCAGCAGCTCTAAAACCGGACAGGGGAGAAACTACGAGCAGTACTTC
>.|few|TRBV7-3|TRBJ2-3
CASSPGTPSTDTQYF
TGTGCCAGCAGCCCCGGGACACCTAGCACAGATACGCAGTATTTT
>.|.|TRBV6-5|TRBJ1-1
CASSSSWGNTEAFF
TGTGCCAGCAGTTCTAGTTGGGGCAACACTGAAGCTTTCTTT
>TRBD1|.|TRBV28|TRBJ2-7
CASSFRDRGAYEQYF
TGTGCCAGCAGTTTCAGGGACAGGGGGGCCTACGAGCAGTACTTC
>TRBD2|.|TRBV7-9|TRBJ2-5
CASSKSRVLAKRLGDQYF
TGTGCCAGCAGCAAGTCCCGGGTACTAGCGAAGAGGCTAGGGGACCAGTACTTC
>TRBD1|.|TRBV9|TRBJ1-2
CASSARTGGGYTF
TGTGCCAGCAGCGCACGGACAGGGGGCGGCTACACCTTC
>.|.|TRBV7-2|TRBJ1-3
CASSPDISGNTIYF
TGTGCCAGCAGCCCGGACATCTCTGGAAACACCATATATTTT
>.|few|TRBV4-3|TRBJ1-1
CASSQDRGYTEAFF
TGCGCCAGCAGCCAAGATAGGGGCTACACTGAAGCTTTCTTT
>TRBD2|.|TRBV27|TRBJ2-4
CASSFRLAGENIQYF
TGTGCCAGCAGTTTCCGACTAGCGGGGGAAAACATTCAGTACTTC
>TRBD1|.|TRBV4-2|TRBJ2-1
CASSKNPGQGNDEQFF
TGTGCCAGCAGCAAAAACCCGGGACAGGGGAATGATGAGCAGTTCTTC
>TRBD1|.|TRBV19|TRBJ2-7
CASGQVGWEQYF
TGTGCCAGCGGACAGGTGGGTTGGGAGCAGTACTTC
>.|.|TRBV27|TRBJ1-2
CASSGSGYGYTF
TGTGCCAGCAGTGGCTCGGGCTATGGCTACACCTTC
>TRBD1|.|TRBV18|TRBJ1-2
CASSLGQGHRGATF
TGTGCCAGCTCACTGGGACAGGGGCACCGGGGTGCCACCTTC
>.|.|TRBV19|TRBJ1-2
CASSPNGGTGYGYTF
TGTGCCAGTAGTCCAAACGGAGGGACCGGGTATGGCTACACCTTC
>.|once|TRBV5-6|TRBJ1-5
CASSYGTLVKTQHF
TGTGCCAGCAGCTACGGGACTCTCGTCAAGACCCAGCATTTT
>.|.|TRBV28|TRBJ1-2
CASNERSNYGYTF
TGTGCCAGCAATGAGAGATCTAACTATGGCTACACCTTC
>.|.|TRBV2|TRBJ1-6
CASSDYRENSPLHF
TGTGCCAGCAGTGACTACAGGGAAAATTCACCCCTCCACTTT
>TRBD2|.|TRBV30|TRBJ2-3
CAWGRTSGASAF
TGTGCCTGGGGTAGGACTAGCGGGGCCTCGGCTTTT